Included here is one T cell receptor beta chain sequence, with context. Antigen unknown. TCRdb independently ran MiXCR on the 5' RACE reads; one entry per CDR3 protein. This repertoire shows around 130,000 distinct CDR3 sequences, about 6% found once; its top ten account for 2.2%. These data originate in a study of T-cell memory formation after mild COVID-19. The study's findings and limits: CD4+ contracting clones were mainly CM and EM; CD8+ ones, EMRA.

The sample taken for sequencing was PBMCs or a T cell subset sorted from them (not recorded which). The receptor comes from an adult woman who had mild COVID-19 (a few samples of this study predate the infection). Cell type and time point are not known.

CDR3 protein: CASRRLYTDTQYF. DNA for the CDR3: TGTGCCAGCAGGAGACTCTACACAGATACGCAGTATTTT. The chain recombines TRBV7-2 with TRBJ2-3; D unresolved. V dropped 6 bases and J dropped 2 bases, with 9 bases sitting between them. Germline V gives CDR1 SGHTA, CDR2 FQGNSA. The CDR3 has 13 amino acids.